The 23 T cell receptor beta chains below all came from one sample that was sequenced in a study of blood T cell repertoires in COVID-19. Libraries were prepared by immunoSEQ multiplex PCR; TCRdb keeps only in-frame clonotypes and omits some of them. The sample includes about 200,000 clones, 88% of them seen just once. The sample taken for sequencing was peripheral blood. These receptors were collected from a man aged 18 to 35 with active or convalescent COVID-19.

This clone was seen a single time. This chain joins TRBV12-3 or TRBV12-4 and TRBJ1-1; 8 bases align to TRBD1. The V segment lost 6 bases and the J segment 1 base; nucleotides outside the gene matches: 1. The CDR3 consists of 13 residues. CDR3 residues: CASSQGANTEAFF. CDR3 nucleotides: TGTGCCAGCAGCCAGGGGGCGAACACTGAAGCTTTCTTT.

This clone was picked up a small number of times. The chain recombines TRBV6-6 with TRBJ2-1; TRBD1 agrees at 7 bases. Germline V gene data show CDR1 as MNHNY and CDR2 as SVGAGI (reference sequence). Losses at the gene ends were 6 bases for V and 0 bases for J; bases not matched to a gene: 5. The CDR3 covers 15 residues. The CDR3 loop is CASRQGISSYNEQFF. CDR3 sequence (DNA): TGTGCCAGCAGACAGGGGATTAGCTCCTACAATGAGCAGTTCTTC.

V is TRBV4-1 and J is TRBJ2-1; D is uncertain. The CDR3 contains 12 residues. Germline CDR1 and CDR2: MGHRA and YSYEKL. Trimming pared 4 bases from V and 6 bases from J, leaving 7 bases between. The CDR3 DNA follows: TGCGCCAGCAGCCGCGTCGGCAATGAGCAGTTCTTC. The encoded protein is CASSRVGNEQFF.

V and J are TRBV29-1 and TRBJ1-1; TRBD1 might be the D (5 bases). This CDR3 is built from 15 residues. The germline V and J ends were trimmed by 3 bases and 1 base, with 15 bases remaining between them. Germline assignment: CDR1 SQVTM and CDR2 ANQGSEA. The CDR3 nucleotides are TGCAGCGTTGAGGGCGAACAGGTCGGGAACACTGAAGCTTTCTTT. It is translated as CSVEGEQVGNTEAFF.

The chain employs TRBV3-1 (or the pseudogene TRBV3-2) and TRBJ2-2; possible D gene TRBD1, 5 bases. Germline CDR1 and CDR2: LGHDT and YNNKEL (reference sequence). V was trimmed by 1 base and J by 1 base, leaving 10 bases between them. This CDR3 spans 16 amino acids. The CDR3 protein is CASSQARQKNTGELFF. The DNA for the CDR3 is TGTGCCAGCAGCCAAGCGCGACAGAAGAACACCGGGGAGCTGTTTTTT.

The rearrangement joins TRBV6-5 to TRBJ1-6; maybe TRBD1 (5 bases). V was shortened by 7 bases and J by 6 bases, with 13 bases between the two germline ends. The CDR3 consists of 14 residues. CDR1 is MNHEY, CDR2 SVGAGI, per germline. CDR3 DNA sequence: TGTGCCAGCAAACTCGGGGGTATTAATTCACCCCTCCACTTT. As protein: CASKLGGINSPLHF.

The V call is TRBV12-3 or TRBV12-4, the J call TRBJ1-5, with TRBD1 identical over 7 bases. CDR3 length: 13 residues. V shed 5 bases, J shed 5 bases, and the junction held 3 bases outside the gene matches. The DNA of the CDR3 is TGTGCCAGCAGTCGCGACAGGGATCAGCCCCAGCATTTT. Its translation: CASSRDRDQPQHF.

The rearrangement uses TRBV7-2 and TRBJ2-3, with 11 positions matching TRBD2. The trim removed 1 base at V and 6 bases at J, leaving 15 bases unmatched. This CDR3 has 19 residues. CDR1 is SGHTA, CDR2 FQGNSA, per germline. The CDR3 nucleotides read TGTGCCAGCAGCTTAGTACTCGTCCTAGCGGGAGGCCGGAGGGATACGCAGTATTTT. It translates to CASSLVLVLAGGRRDTQYF.

This chain uses TRBV7-2 with TRBJ1-1; a possible D gene is TRBD1 (5 bases). The germline CDR1 and CDR2 sequences are SGHTA and FQGNSA. The CDR3 spans 13 residues. The V end lost 1 base, the J end lost 11 bases, and 14 bases lay between the germline ends. CDR3 in amino acids: CASSLVVGGEAFF. CDR3 nucleotide sequence: TGTGCCAGCAGCTTAGTCGTGGGGGGTGAGGCTTTCTTT. Drawing the rest from reference TRBV7-2 and TRBJ1-1, the complete variable domain is GAGVSQSPSNKVTEKGKDVELRCDPISGHTALYWYRQSLGQGLEFLIYFQGNSAPDKSGLPSDRFSAERTGGSVSTLTIQRTQQEDSAVYLCASSLVVGGEAFFGQGTRLTVV.

The chain links TRBV19 to TRBJ2-3; 7 bases are shared with TRBD2. CDR1 is LNHDA, CDR2 SQIVND, per germline (reference sequence). The CDR3 runs 16 residues. J gave up 2 bases and V 3 bases, and 8 bases lay outside the gene matches. The CDR3 DNA is TGTGCCAGTAGTATGGTTCGGGGGGTCCTCACAGATACGCAGTATTTT. This encodes CASSMVRGVLTDTQYF.

This clone occurred a few times. The V and J genes are TRBV6-5 and TRBJ1-5, with 7 bases fitting TRBD1. Germline CDR1 reads MNHEY; CDR2 reads SVGAGI. J was trimmed by 4 bases and V by 6 bases; bases with no gene match: 6. CDR3 length: 14 residues. CDR3 amino acids: CASSSDRANQPQHF. In DNA, the CDR3 is TGTGCCAGCAGCTCCGACAGGGCGAATCAGCCCCAGCATTTT.

This clone was recorded only once. The rearrangement joins TRBV18 to TRBJ1-1; D gene uncertain. This CDR3 is 15 amino acids long. CDR1 KGHSH and CDR2 LQKENI come from the germline V gene. Deletions cut 2 bases from V and 3 bases from J, with 13 bases between. CDR3 DNA: TGTGCCAGCTCACCAATTAAGAGTGTTTACACTGAAGCTTTCTTT. It codes for CASSPIKSVYTEAFF.

The chain couples TRBV12-3 or TRBV12-4 to TRBJ1-2, with TRBD1 matching 7 bases. The length of the CDR3 is 13 residues. The trim removed 6 bases at V and 8 bases at J, leaving 9 bases unmatched. CDR3 protein: CASSPMTGSGYTF. CDR3 DNA: TGTGCCAGCAGCCCTATGACAGGGTCCGGCTACACCTTC.

The chain employs TRBV11-2 and TRBJ2-4; TRBD2 matches at 7 bases. CDR1 SGHAT and CDR2 FQNNGV come from the germline V gene. This CDR3 has 15 amino acids. V dropped 4 bases and J dropped 2; count of bases not matched to a gene: 5. The CDR3, as DNA: TGTGCCAGCAGCTCAGCGCGGGGGTCCAAAAACATTCAGTACTTC. Residues: CASSSARGSKNIQYF.

The chain employs TRBV7-9 and TRBJ2-3, with D tentatively TRBD2 (6 bases). The CDR3 has 15 amino acids. V dropped 2 bases and J dropped 0 bases, with 9 bases sitting between them. Germline values: CDR1 SEHNR, CDR2 FQNEAQ (reference sequence). CDR3 coding DNA: TGTGCCAGCAGCTTAAGCGGGTTCAGCACAGATACGCAGTATTTT. Its translation is CASSLSGFSTDTQYF.

The V gene is TRBV9, the J gene TRBJ1-2, with TRBD1 matching over 7 bases. The CDR3 contains 14 residues. V shed 4 bases and J 6 bases; nucleotides not matched to a gene: 9. The germline V gene has CDR1 SGDLS and CDR2 YYNGEE. The CDR3 coding sequence is TGTGCCAGCAGCACCGGTAAAGGGGGCGATGGCTACACCTTC. Its translation: CASSTGKGGDGYTF.

The V gene is TRBV3-1 (or the pseudogene TRBV3-2), the J gene TRBJ2-1; 7 nucleotides align to TRBD2. CDR1 LGHDT and CDR2 YNNKEL come from the germline V gene (reference sequence). There are 16 residues in the CDR3. With V trimmed by 2 bases and J by 7 bases, 11 bases remained unmatched. The DNA for the CDR3 is TGTGCCAGCAGCCAAAGAAAGGATTGGGGAGGGAATGAGCAGTTCTTC. Its translation is CASSQRKDWGGNEQFF.

The chain has TRBV4-1 and TRBJ2-3; 10 nucleotides agree with TRBD2. Per germline, CDR1 MGHRA and CDR2 YSYEKL. The CDR3 has 19 amino acids. V dropped 8 bases and J dropped 2; count of bases not matched to a gene: 19. CDR3 amino acids: CASLGRPTSGPYLTDTQYF. The CDR3 coding sequence is TGCGCCAGCTTGGGAAGGCCGACTAGCGGGCCCTACCTCACAGATACGCAGTATTTT.

The rearrangement joins TRBV14 to TRBJ2-7; the match to TRBD1 covers 7 bases. CDR1 is SGHDN, CDR2 FVKESK, per germline. With V trimmed by 0 bases and J by 5 bases, 10 bases remained unmatched. CDR3 length: 16 amino acids. CDR3 protein: CASSQDGRGYRNEQYF. In DNA form, the CDR3 reads TGTGCCAGCAGCCAAGATGGCAGGGGGTACAGAAACGAGCAGTACTTC. Complete variable domain (other parts from reference TRBV14 and TRBJ2-7): EAGVTQFPSHSVIEKGQTVTLRCDPISGHDNLYWYRRVMGKEIKFLLHFVKESKQDESGMPNNRFLAERTGGTYSTLKVQPAELEDSGVYFCASSQDGRGYRNEQYFGPGTRLTVT.

A note on this clone: This clone may be a read error of a much larger clone one base away. This chain links TRBV12-3 or TRBV12-4 with TRBJ1-1, with D unresolved. Trimming removed 7 bases at V and 1 base at J, with 4 bases between. This CDR3 is built from 11 residues. The CDR3 region is CASTRNTEAFF. In nucleotides, the CDR3 is TGTGCCAGCACCCGGAACACTGAAGCTTTCTTT.

The chain is built from TRBV19 and TRBJ1-2; 9 nucleotides agree with TRBD1. Trimming cost V 3 bases and J 6 bases; bases outside gene matches: 2. The CDR3 is made up of 13 amino acids. Germline CDR1 is LNHDA and CDR2 is SQIVND (reference sequence). This CDR3 is CASSINRGHGYTF. The CDR3 nucleotides are TGTGCCAGTAGTATTAACAGGGGGCATGGCTACACCTTC. Combining the CDR3 with reference TRBV19 and TRBJ1-2 gives the whole variable domain DGGITQSPKYLFRKEGQNVTLSCEQNLNHDAMYWYRQDPGQGLRLIYYSQIVNDFQKGDIAEGYSVSREKKESFPLTVTSAQKNPTAFYLCASSINRGHGYTFGSGTRLTVV.

The J gene is TRBJ2-7, the V gene TRBV4-1; no firm D call. The V and J ends lost 0 bases and 0 bases respectively, with 12 bases between them. The CDR3 totals 16 residues. Germline CDR1 is MGHRA and CDR2 is YSYEKL. CDR3 nucleotide sequence: TGCGCCAGCAGCCAAGACTCCCACAACCCCTCCTACGAGCAGTACTTC. Its translation is CASSQDSHNPSYEQYF.

This sequence joins TRBV3-1 (or the pseudogene TRBV3-2) and TRBJ1-2, with 7 bases lining up with TRBD1. CDR3 length: 14 amino acids. Germline V gives CDR1 LGHDT, CDR2 YNNKEL (reference sequence). The trim removed 6 bases at V and 3 bases at J, leaving 7 bases unmatched. The CDR3: CASSTGVGDYGYTF. CDR3 DNA: TGTGCCAGCAGTACAGGGGTAGGAGACTATGGCTACACCTTC.